This TCR beta chain came from a study of human T cells and chemical hapten exposure. Time point reported: patch test 3, about 24 weeks after DPC sensitization. Treatment described: therapeutic diphenylcyclopropenone sensitization with weekly scalp DPC. TCRdb recomputed calls from the RACE reads with MiXCR, one row per CDR3 protein. The top ten clones hold over 2% of a sample with about 190,000 distinct CDR3 sequences, about 22% of them seen once. Trimming removed 4 bases at V and 0 bases at J, with 19 bases between. CDR3 length equals 17 residues. Germline assignment: CDR1 SGHRS and CDR2 YFSETQ. The chain employs TRBV5-1 and TRBJ1-1; no clear D gene. This specimen consisted of whole blood, obtained in connection with sensitization to the hapten diphenylcyclopropenone (DPC). This receptor was obtained from a woman aged 40 to 50 with alopecia areata. Some clones in this sample may be carry-over from other donors' samples. CDR3 sequence (DNA): TGCGCCAGCAGCCCCCTGGGTCTTCCCAGCATGAACACTGAAGCTTTCTTT. It specifies CASSPLGLPSMNTEAFF.